This is a list of T cell receptor beta chains from one sample in a study of shared clonotypes between healthy human individuals. Method: immunoSEQ multiplex PCR; TCRdb's copy keeps in-frame clones and lacks some. Among fewer than 1.4 million clones, 75% to 80% were seen once, and the ten largest hold roughly 0.55%. Sequenced material: memory CD4+ T cells from PBMCs. These receptors were taken from a man younger than 35 in good health. Some clones in this sample may be carry-over from other donors' samples. Each CDR3 is given with its conserved first and last residue. A D gene is named only where the DNA matches it firmly. Some rows mark clone size as missing; the rest say once, few, many or name a class of expanded clone.

D,size,J,V,DNA,CDR3
-,few,TRBJ1-4,TRBV5-1,TGCGCCAGCAGCTTGTTCGGTGACTTTGAAAAACTGTTTTTT,CASSLFGDFEKLFF
-,-,TRBJ2-7,TRBV7-2,TGTGCCAGCAGCTTAGACCACACGGGGTACGAGCAGTACTTC,CASSLDHTGYEQYF
TRBD1,once,TRBJ1-1,TRBV5-4,TGTGCCAGCAGCCAAGGACAGGGAGTCTTAGTGAACACTGAAGCTTTCTTT,CASSQGQGVLVNTEAFF
-,-,TRBJ1-2,TRBV30,TGTGCCTGGAGCCCCTCTGGCTATGGCTACACCTTC,CAWSPSGYGYTF
TRBD1,once,TRBJ1-1,TRBV7-9,TGTGCCAGCAGCTTAGCGGGGACAGGGGGCGAAGCTTTCTTT,CASSLAGTGGEAFF
TRBD1,once,TRBJ1-5,TRBV29-1,TGCAGCGTTTCGGGACAGAATAGCAATCAGCCCCAGCATTTT,CSVSGQNSNQPQHF
-,few,TRBJ2-1,TRBV7-2,TGTGCCAGCAGCCCCACGGACTGGAAAAACTACAATGAGCAGTTCTTC,CASSPTDWKNYNEQFF
-,-,TRBJ2-5,TRBV4-1,TGCGCCAGCAGCCAAGGGGGCAGGAAAGAAGGGATAGAGACCCAGTACTTC,CASSQGGRKEGIETQYF
TRBD1,-,TRBJ2-3,TRBV28,TGTGCCACTACGCCGGGACAGGGCCCAGATACGCAGTATTTT,CATTPGQGPDTQYF
TRBD2,-,TRBJ2-1,TRBV7-6,TGTGCCAGCAGCCCACTAGCGGCATCCTACAATGAGCAGTTCTTC,CASSPLAASYNEQFF
-,-,TRBJ2-2,TRBV7-7,TGTGCCAGCAGCTTAGTGGGCACTTCAGGGGAGCTGTTTTTT,CASSLVGTSGELFF
-,-,TRBJ1-2,TRBV28,TGTGCCAGCAGCCCATTACACCAATCCAAGGGCTACACCTTC,CASSPLHQSKGYTF
-,-,TRBJ2-1,TRBV6-5,TGTGCCAGCAGTCTGAGGGGGTCTACGAGTGAGCAGTTCTTC,CASSLRGSTSEQFF
-,-,TRBJ1-1,TRBV6-5,TGTGCCAGCAGTTACTCGGGGACCCCCGGGGCTTTCTTT,CASSYSGTPGAFF
-,-,TRBJ1-4,TRBV19,TGTGCCAGTGGTTTTGGCCTCTACGGCAATGAAAAACTGTTTTTT,CASGFGLYGNEKLFF
-,-,TRBJ2-6,TRBV14,TGTGCCAGCAGCCCTCCCGGGGCCAACGTCCTGACTTTC,CASSPPGANVLTF
-,-,TRBJ1-4,TRBV28,TGTGCCAGCACCATATCGACCCCATTTAATGAAAAACTGTTTTTT,CASTISTPFNEKLFF
TRBD2,-,TRBJ2-2,TRBV11-2,TGTGCCAGCAGCTTAGTGGCGGGAGTAGGTTTTACCGGGGAGCTGTTTTTT,CASSLVAGVGFTGELFF
TRBD1,few,TRBJ1-5,TRBV5-1,TGCGCCAGCAGCTGGACAGGGGACGATCAGCCCCAGCATTTT,CASSWTGDDQPQHF
-,-,TRBJ2-6,TRBV19,TGTGCCAGTAGCCGCCCGGACGGGGCCAACGTCCTGACTTTC,CASSRPDGANVLTF
TRBD2,-,TRBJ2-7,TRBV28,TGTGCCAGCAGAGGCGGGGGGTCTTCCTACGAGCAGTACTTC,CASRGGGSSYEQYF
-,-,TRBJ2-5,TRBV6-1,TGTGCCAGCGGCACAAGCTACCAAGAGACCCAGTACTTC,CASGTSYQETQYF
TRBD1,-,TRBJ1-4,TRBV5-1,TGCGCCAGCAGCTTGGGGGACAGGCTACTTGAAAAACTGTTTTTT,CASSLGDRLLEKLFF
TRBD1,-,TRBJ1-2,TRBV9,TGTGCCAGCAGCGCCGGGACAGGGCGGTCCTATGGCTACACCTTC,CASSAGTGRSYGYTF
TRBD2,-,TRBJ2-5,TRBV7-8,TGTGCCAGCAGCCTTTCCAGACCGGGACTAGGGGGGACCCAGTACTTC,CASSLSRPGLGGTQYF
-,-,TRBJ1-2,TRBV30,TGTGCCTGGAGTTCAGAAATTCTATATGGCTACACCTTC,CAWSSEILYGYTF
-,-,TRBJ1-5,TRBV7-9,TGTGCCAGCAGCTCACAGGGACGTCAGCCCCAGCATTTT,CASSSQGRQPQHF
-,-,TRBJ1-1,TRBV19,TGTGCCAGTAGTAGAGAGACGCAGATCACTGAAGCTTTCTTT,CASSRETQITEAFF
-,-,TRBJ1-1,TRBV7-2,TGTGCCAGCAGCTCAAGGACGGGGAACACTGAAGCTTTCTTT,CASSSRTGNTEAFF
-,-,TRBJ2-3,TRBV11-3,TGTGCCAGCAGCTCACGCCACGGGGGAGATACGCAGTATTTT,CASSSRHGGDTQYF
-,once,TRBJ1-4,TRBV2,TGTGCCAGCAGCCCCGAACAGGCTAGAAGTGAAAAACTGTTTTTT,CASSPEQARSEKLFF
-,-,TRBJ1-4,TRBV6-1,TGTGCCAGCAGTGACAGCCGGGAGGCTTGGGTAAGGGGAAAACTGTTTTTT,CASSDSREAWVRGKLFF
-,-,TRBJ1-2,TRBV5-1,TGCGCCAGCAGCCCGGGACCAGCTAACTATGGCTACACCTTC,CASSPGPANYGYTF